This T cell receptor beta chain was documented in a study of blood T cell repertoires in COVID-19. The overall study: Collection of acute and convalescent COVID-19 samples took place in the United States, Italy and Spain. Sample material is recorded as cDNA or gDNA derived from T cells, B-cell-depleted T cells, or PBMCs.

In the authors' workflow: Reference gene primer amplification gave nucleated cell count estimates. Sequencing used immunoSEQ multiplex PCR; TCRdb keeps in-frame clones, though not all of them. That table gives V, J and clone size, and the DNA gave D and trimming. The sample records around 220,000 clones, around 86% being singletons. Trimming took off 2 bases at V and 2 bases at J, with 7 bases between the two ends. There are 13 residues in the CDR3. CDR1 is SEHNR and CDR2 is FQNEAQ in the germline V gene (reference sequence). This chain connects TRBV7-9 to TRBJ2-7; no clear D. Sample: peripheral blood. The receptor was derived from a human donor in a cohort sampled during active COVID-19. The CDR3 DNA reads TGTGCCAGCAGCTTAAGCGCAGCCTACGAGCAGTACTTC. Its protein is CASSLSAAYEQYF.